The entry that follows covers one T cell receptor (beta chain) sequence. The sample comes from a study of blood T cell repertoires in COVID-19. The germline CDR1 and CDR2 sequences are LGHNT and FRNRAP. V was clipped by 1 base and J by 5 bases; unmatched bases: 3. This CDR3 contains 14 residues. Profiled with immunoSEQ multiplex PCR; TCRdb holds only in-frame clones, not every one. Of more than 100,000 clones listed, 89% are singletons. This TCR was recovered from a woman in her sixties or seventies with acute or convalescent COVID-19. The chain carries TRBV12-5 and TRBJ1-1; 8 bases agree with TRBD1. Material: peripheral blood. In DNA form, the CDR3 reads TGTGCTAGTGGTTTGGCCACAGGGGGGACTGAAGCTTTCTTT. Protein: CASGLATGGTEAFF. Supplemented by reference TRBV12-5 and TRBJ1-1, the full variable domain reads DARVTQTPRHKVTEMGQEVTMRCQPILGHNTVFWYRQTMMQGLELLAYFRNRAPLDDSGMPKDRFSAEMPDATLATLKIQPSEPRDSAVYFCASGLATGGTEAFFGQGTRLTVV.